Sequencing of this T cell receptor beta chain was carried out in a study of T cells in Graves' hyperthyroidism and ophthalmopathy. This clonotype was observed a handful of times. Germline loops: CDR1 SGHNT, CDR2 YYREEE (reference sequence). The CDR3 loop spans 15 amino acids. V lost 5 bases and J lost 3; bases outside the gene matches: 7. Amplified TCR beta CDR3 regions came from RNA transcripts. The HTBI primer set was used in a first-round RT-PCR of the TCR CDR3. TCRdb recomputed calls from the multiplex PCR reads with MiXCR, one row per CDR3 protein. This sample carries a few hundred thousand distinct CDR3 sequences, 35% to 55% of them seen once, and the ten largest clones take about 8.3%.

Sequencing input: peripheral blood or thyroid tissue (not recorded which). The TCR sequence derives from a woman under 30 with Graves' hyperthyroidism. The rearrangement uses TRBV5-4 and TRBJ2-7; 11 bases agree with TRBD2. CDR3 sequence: CASSSGLAGLYEQYF. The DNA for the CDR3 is TGTGCCAGCAGTTCTGGACTAGCGGGTCTCTACGAGCAGTACTTC.